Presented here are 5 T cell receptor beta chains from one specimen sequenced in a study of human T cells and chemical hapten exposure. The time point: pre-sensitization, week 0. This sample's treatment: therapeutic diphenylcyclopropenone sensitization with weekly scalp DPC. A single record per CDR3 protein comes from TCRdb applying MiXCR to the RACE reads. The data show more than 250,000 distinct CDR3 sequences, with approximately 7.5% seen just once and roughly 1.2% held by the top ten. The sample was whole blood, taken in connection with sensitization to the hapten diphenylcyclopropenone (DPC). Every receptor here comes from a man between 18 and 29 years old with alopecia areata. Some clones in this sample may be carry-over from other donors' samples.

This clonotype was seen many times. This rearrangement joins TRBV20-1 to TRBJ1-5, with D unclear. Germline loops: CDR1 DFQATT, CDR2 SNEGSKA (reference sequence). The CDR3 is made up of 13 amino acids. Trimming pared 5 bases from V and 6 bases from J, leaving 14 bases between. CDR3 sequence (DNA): TGCAGTGCTTCCGGGTCCCCTGGTCAGCCCCAGCATTTT. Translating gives CSASGSPGQPQHF.

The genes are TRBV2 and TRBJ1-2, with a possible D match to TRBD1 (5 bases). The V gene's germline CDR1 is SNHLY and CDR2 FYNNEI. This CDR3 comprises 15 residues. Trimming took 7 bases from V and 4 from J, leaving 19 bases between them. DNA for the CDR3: TGTGCCAGCATCCCGACAGCGGAAAACGGCTATGGCTACACCTTC. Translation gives CASIPTAENGYGYTF.

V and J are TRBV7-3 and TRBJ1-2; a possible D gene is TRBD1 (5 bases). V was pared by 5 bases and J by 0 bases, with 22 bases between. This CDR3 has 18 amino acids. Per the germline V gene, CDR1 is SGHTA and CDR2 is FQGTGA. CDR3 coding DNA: TGTGCCAGCAGCCCTTTAGGGGACTACATCTTAGCTAACTATGGCTACACCTTC. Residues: CASSPLGDYILANYGYTF.

The CDR3 sequence: CASSVELAGLTDTQYF. The CDR3 DNA is TGTGCCAGCAGCGTAGAACTAGCAGGGCTTACAGATACGCAGTATTTT. This chain uses TRBV9 with TRBJ2-3; D possibly corresponds to TRBD2 (6 bases). The CDR3 sequence is 16 residues long. Trimming removed 0 bases from V and 3 bases from J, with 14 bases in between. Germline values: CDR1 SGDLS, CDR2 YYNGEE.

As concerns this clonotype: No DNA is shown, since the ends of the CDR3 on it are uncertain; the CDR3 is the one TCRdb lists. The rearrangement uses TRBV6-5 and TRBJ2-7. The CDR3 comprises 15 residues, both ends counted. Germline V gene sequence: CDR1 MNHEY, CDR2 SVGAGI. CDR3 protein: CASSSSGLVSYEQYF.